These 9 T cell receptor beta chains were sequenced from one sample in a study of T-cell memory formation after mild COVID-19. TCRdb re-derived calls from the 5' RACE reads in MiXCR, one entry per CDR3 protein. The sample carries about 470,000 distinct CDR3 sequences, approximately 23% recorded once. The sequencing input was PBMCs or a T cell subset sorted from them (not recorded which). These receptors all stem from an adult woman who had mild COVID-19 (a few samples of this study predate the infection). Cell type and time point are not known.

The CDR3 DNA is TGTGCCAGCAGCTTAATCCCTGGGACAGGCGAAGGGGGTTCACCCCTCCACTTT. Translating it yields CASSLIPGTGEGGSPLHF. The chain couples TRBV7-6 to TRBJ1-6, with 8 bases fitting TRBD1. V trimming: 2 bases; J trimming: 9 bases; junction bases outside the gene matches: 15. CDR1 is SGHVS, CDR2 FNYEAQ, per germline. There are 18 residues in the CDR3.

This clonotype appeared a few times. The chain couples TRBV19 to TRBJ2-1; TRBD2 aligns across 9 bases. CDR3 size: 15 residues. Germline V gene lookup returns CDR1 LNHDA and CDR2 SQIVND (reference sequence). The junction had 7 bases not matched to a gene; V was cut back by 5 bases and J by 5 bases. The CDR3 nucleotides read TGTGCCAGTAGTCTCCGTGTAGCGGGAGACAATGAGCAGTTCTTC. Its translation: CASSLRVAGDNEQFF.

This clonotype occurred a few times. The rearrangement joins TRBV29-1 to TRBJ1-1; a weak D match, TRBD1 (6 bases). The CDR3 has 15 amino acids. In germline, CDR1 is SQVTM, CDR2 ANQGSEA. Trimming removed 5 bases from V and 5 bases from J, with 21 bases in between. The CDR3 loop reads CSVTIDVVGGTEAFF. CDR3 nucleotides: TGCAGCGTTACAATTGACGTAGTAGGGGGAACTGAAGCTTTCTTT.

The chain recombines TRBV10-3 with TRBJ1-2, with TRBD1 identical over 8 bases. The CDR3 extends over 13 amino acids. Germline V gene lookup returns CDR1 ENHRY and CDR2 SYGVKD. V lost 0 bases to trimming and J lost 7 bases; unmatched junction nucleotides: 1. The CDR3 DNA is TGTGCCATCAGTGAGTCGGGGACAGGTGGCTACACCTTC. The encoded protein is CAISESGTGGYTF.

This clonotype was recorded a few times. The rearrangement joins TRBV5-4 to TRBJ2-3; perhaps TRBD1 as D (5 bases). Germline CDR1 SGHNT, CDR2 YYREEE (reference sequence). Trimming pared 3 bases from V and 0 bases from J, leaving 14 bases between. This CDR3 comprises 16 residues. The DNA for the CDR3 is TGTGCCAGCAGCTCAGGATCAGGGATAAGCACAGATACGCAGTATTTT. Its protein is CASSSGSGISTDTQYF.

The V call is TRBV7-3, the J call TRBJ2-5; D is possibly TRBD1 or TRBD2 (5 bases each). The CDR3 loop spans 13 amino acids. V shed 3 bases and J shed 3 bases, with 8 bases lying between them. Germline lookup yields CDR1 SGHTA and CDR2 FQGTGA. CDR3 protein: CASSFGTKETQYF. As DNA, the CDR3 is TGTGCCAGCAGCTTTGGGACGAAAGAGACCCAGTACTTC.

This clonotype was counted only a few times. J is TRBJ2-7 and V is TRBV9, with 7 bases identical to TRBD1. The germline gives CDR1 SGDLS, CDR2 YYNGEE. Trimming removed 4 bases from V and 2 bases from J; junction bases left unmatched: 9. The CDR3 length is 15 residues. The CDR3 nucleotides are TGTGCCAGCAGCACGCGGACAGGTGGGGCCTACGAGCAGTACTTC. Its translation: CASSTRTGGAYEQYF.

Comments on this clonotype: An end of the junction differs from the germline gene, which may be a read error. The J gene is TRBJ1-3, the V gene TRBV12-3 or TRBV12-4; D is unresolved. The CDR3 has 17 amino acids. As DNA, the CDR3 is TGTGACAGCAGTTTGAGATTGATTGGGAACTCTGGAAACACCATATATTTT. Translation: CDSSLRLIGNSGNTIYF.

This clonotype was observed a handful of times. The V and J genes are TRBV12-3 or TRBV12-4 and TRBJ2-1; D is unclear. Trimming stripped 7 bases from V and 9 bases from J, with 10 bases between. The CDR3 contains 11 residues. CDR3 amino acids: CASKTSVEQFF. The CDR3 DNA follows: TGTGCCAGCAAGACTTCGGTTGAGCAGTTCTTC.